These 6 T cell receptor beta chains originate from one sample sequenced in a study of T-cell reconstitution after alpha-beta-depleted transplantation in children. It was with unique molecular identifiers that the TCRbeta library was prepared. TCRdb ran MiXCR on the PCR reads and lists one entry per CDR3 protein. The top ten clones hold approximately 5% of a sample with around 400,000 distinct CDR3 sequences, approximately 11% of them seen once. Sequenced material: PBMCs from the stem cell graft donor, taken from the stem cell graft. These receptors were taken from a human donor who donated a stem cell graft to a child with acute myeloid leukemia.

This clonotype was seen a few times. The V and J genes are TRBV5-1 and TRBJ1-2; no clear D gene. Germline V gene data show CDR1 as SGHRS and CDR2 as YFSETQ. With 4 bases removed from V and 3 bases from J, the gap between germline ends came to 10 bases. The CDR3 contains 13 residues. CDR3 in amino acids: CASSLGMDYGYTF. In DNA form, the CDR3 reads TGCGCCAGCAGCCTCGGTATGGACTATGGCTACACCTTC.

This clonotype was seen only a few times. This sequence joins TRBV7-2 and TRBJ2-7; D is ambiguous. Germline V gives CDR1 SGHTA, CDR2 FQGNSA. This CDR3 contains 13 residues. V lost 1 base and J lost 4, with 8 bases in between. This CDR3 is CASSLGARYEQYF. As DNA, the CDR3 is TGTGCCAGCAGCTTAGGGGCCCGATACGAGCAGTACTTC.

This clonotype has at least ten counts. CDR3 nucleotide sequence: TGTGCCAGCAGTTCGGACAGGGCGAACACTGAAGCTTTCTTT. Protein sequence: CASSSDRANTEAFF. The J gene is TRBJ1-1, the V gene TRBV27, with 8 bases aligning to TRBD1. V was pared by 4 bases and J by 1 base, with 2 bases of the junction left unmatched. Germline CDR1 and CDR2: MNHEY and SMNVEV (reference sequence). The length of the CDR3 is 14 residues.

The chain uses TRBV4-1 and TRBJ2-1; D may be TRBD1 or TRBD2 (5 bases each). The CDR3 has 17 amino acids. Germline V CDR1 and CDR2: MGHRA, YSYEKL. The V gene lost 0 bases and the J gene lost 3 bases, with 15 bases spanning the gap. CDR3 DNA: TGCGCCAGCAGCCAAGAGAGGGCAGGGATGATCTACAATGAGCAGTTCTTC. Its protein product is CASSQERAGMIYNEQFF.

The chain joins TRBV5-6 to TRBJ2-7; tentative D call: TRBD1 (5 bases). The ends were cut back, 9 bases at V and 0 bases at J, with 16 bases in the middle. The CDR3 is 14 residues long. The germline gives CDR1 SGHDT, CDR2 YYEEEE. As DNA, the CDR3 is TGTGCCATGGGCCCCGGACACCTCTCCTACGAGCAGTACTTC. Translation gives CAMGPGHLSYEQYF.

The J gene is TRBJ2-3, the V gene TRBV14; D ambiguous. CDR1 and CDR2 from the germline V gene are SGHDN and FVKESK. V was pared by 3 bases and J by 2 bases, with 9 bases between. CDR3 length: 14 amino acids. The CDR3 DNA reads as TGTGCCAGCAGCCAGGCCTTCGACACAGATACGCAGTATTTT. Its protein is CASSQAFDTDTQYF.